Each of the 8 T cell receptor beta chains below was sequenced from the same sample in a study of molecular identifiers for immune sequencing clone quantification. TCRdb reprocessed the PCR reads via MiXCR and lists one record per CDR3 protein. The sample contains 300,000 to 350,000 distinct CDR3 sequences, 20% to 25% of which appear only once. The sequencing sample was made of naive CD8+ T cells from blood, with Jurkat cell RNA spiked in. The sample's subset: FACS-sorted CD8+CD4-CCR7+CD45RA+ naive T cells. Receptors originate from a human donor in good health. Some libraries in this study had Jurkat cell RNA spiked in.

A few counts support this clonotype. The rearrangement links TRBV6-2 or TRBV6-3 to TRBJ2-2, with 9 bases matching TRBD1. V lost 0 bases to trimming and J lost 4 bases; unmatched junction nucleotides: 9. Looked up from germline, CDR1 is MNHEY and CDR2 is SVGEGT. The CDR3 consists of 18 residues. The CDR3 DNA is TGTGCCAGCAGTTACTCCCCCTGGACAGGGGCGGTCACCGGGGAGCTGTTTTTT. Translating gives CASSYSPWTGAVTGELFF.

This clonotype has a count of ten or more. This sequence joins TRBV4-3 and TRBJ1-1; 7 bases match TRBD1. CDR1 is LGHNA, CDR2 YSLEER, per germline. The CDR3 sequence is 16 residues long. J lost 1 base, V lost 1 base, and 6 bases had no gene match. CDR3 protein: CASSQAWDSSNTEAFF. The CDR3, as DNA: TGCGCCAGCAGCCAAGCATGGGACAGCTCGAACACTGAAGCTTTCTTT.

This clonotype was picked up one time. The chain recombines TRBV29-1 with TRBJ2-3; 9 nucleotides align to TRBD1. Germline values: CDR1 SQVTM, CDR2 ANQGSEA. CDR3 length: 14 amino acids. With V trimmed by 5 bases and J by 0 bases, 3 bases remained unmatched. CDR3: CSVCGTGSTDTQYF. The CDR3 region has the DNA TGCAGCGTTTGCGGGACAGGGAGCACAGATACGCAGTATTTT.

Remarks on this clonotype: This may come from a read error, since a much larger clone is one base off. The chain links TRBV3-1 to TRBJ1-2; 7 bases line up with TRBD1. This CDR3 comprises 15 residues. Germline V gene data show CDR1 as LGHDT and CDR2 as YNNKEL (reference sequence). CDR3 nucleotide sequence: TGTGTCAGCAGCCCGGAGACAGGGAACTCCTATGGCTACACCTTC. Translating gives CVSSPETGNSYGYTF.

This clonotype was recorded at least ten times. V gene TRBV5-1 combines with J gene TRBJ2-1; 10 bases map to TRBD1. The CDR3 contains 16 residues. V shed 0 bases and J 3 bases; nucleotides not matched to a gene: 3. Germline lookup yields CDR1 SGHRS and CDR2 YFSETQ. The CDR3 DNA sequence: TGCGCCAGCAGCTTGGGACAGGGGGCTATCTACAATGAGCAGTTCTTC. Its translation is CASSLGQGAIYNEQFF.

A word on this clonotype: A read error may be the cause here, since a much bigger clone is one base away. DNA of the CDR3: TGTGCCAGCAGCCGGACTAGCGGGACGTACACAGATGCGCAGTATTTT. Protein: CASSRTSGTYTDAQYF. The chain employs TRBV28 and TRBJ2-3; 12 bases are shared with TRBD2. The germline V gene encodes CDR1 MDHEN and CDR2 SYDVKM. The CDR3 sequence is 16 residues long.

A note on this clonotype: A much larger clone lies a single base off, so this may be a read error. CDR3 sequence: CASSVGAAATNEKLFF. The CDR3 coding sequence is TGTGCCAGTAGTGTTGGGGCCGCCGCAACTAATGAAAAACTGTTTTTT. V and J are TRBV19 and TRBJ1-4; possible D gene TRBD1, 5 bases. Germline V gene sequence: CDR1 LNHDA, CDR2 SQIVND (reference sequence). V dropped 5 bases and J dropped 0 bases, with 13 bases sitting between them. The CDR3 runs to 16 residues.

About this clonotype: A much larger clone differs from this one at a single base, so this may be a read error. This chain joins TRBV9 and TRBJ2-3; 8 nucleotides align to TRBD1. CDR3 length: 16 residues. The V gene's germline CDR1 is SGDLS and CDR2 YYNGEE. CDR3 sequence reads: CTSSVGTGTSTDTQYF. CDR3 nucleotide sequence: TGTACCAGCAGCGTTGGGACAGGTACTAGCACAGATACGCAGTATTTT.